A selection of T cell receptor beta chains follows, all from one sample in a study of blood T cell repertoires in COVID-19. Only in-frame clones appear in the TCRdb table, and some are missing; sequencing was by immunoSEQ multiplex PCR. The data hold approximately 68,000 clones, with about 89% observed a single time. The sample was peripheral blood. Receptors originate from a woman aged 60-70 years with acute or convalescent COVID-19. The CDR3 runs from the conserved cysteine through the conserved F or W. D genes are given only for firm matches. Not every row has a clone size; where given, it reads once, few, many or a size class.

d_gene	abundance	v_gene	j_gene	CDR3aa	CDR3nt
-	-	TRBV12-3/TRBV12-4	TRBJ1-5	CASSPRQPQHF	TGTGCCAGCAGCCCTAGGCAGCCCCAGCATTTT
-	-	TRBV6-6	TRBJ1-5	CASSSPYNQPQHF	TGTGCCAGCAGTTCGCCCTACAATCAGCCCCAGCATTTT
-	-	TRBV3-1/TRBV3-2	TRBJ1-6	CASSPQGTPLHF	TGTGCCAGCAGCCCCCAGGGTACACCCCTCCACTTT
-	-	TRBV15	TRBJ1-2	CATSGRAGNYGYTF	TGTGCCACCAGCGGTAGAGCGGGAAACTATGGCTACACCTTC
TRBD2	-	TRBV18	TRBJ2-1	CASSRSSGDHNEQFF	TGTGCCAGCTCACGTTCTAGCGGGGACCACAATGAGCAGTTCTTC
TRBD1	-	TRBV11-1	TRBJ1-4	CASSPGGVREKLFF	TGTGCCAGCAGCCCAGGGGGCGTACGAGAAAAACTGTTTTTT
TRBD2	-	TRBV5-1	TRBJ2-1	CASSPSGGAFNEQFF	TGCGCCAGCAGCCCCAGCGGGGGGGCCTTCAATGAGCAGTTCTTC
TRBD2	-	TRBV10-3	TRBJ2-5	CATATSGGEETQYF	TGTGCCACGGCGACTAGCGGGGGAGAAGAGACCCAGTACTTC
TRBD2	-	TRBV10-3	TRBJ2-2	CAISDFSGGTGELFF	TGTGCCATCAGTGACTTTAGCGGGGGCACCGGGGAGCTGTTTTTT
-	-	TRBV3-1/TRBV3-2	TRBJ1-5	CASSQSPHQPQHF	TGTGCCAGCAGCCAATCTCCCCATCAGCCCCAGCATTTT
-	-	TRBV6-5	TRBJ2-2	CASRGTENTGELFF	TGTGCCAGCAGGGGTACAGAAAACACCGGGGAGCTGTTTTTT
-	-	TRBV11-2	TRBJ1-6	CASSLVLYNSPLHF	TGTGCCAGCAGCTTAGTCCTCTATAATTCACCCCTCCACTTT
TRBD1	once	TRBV10-3	TRBJ1-5	CAISESRQGVGNQPQHF	TGTGCCATCAGCGAGAGCCGACAGGGGGTCGGCAATCAGCCCCAGCATTTT
-	-	TRBV11-3	TRBJ1-6	CASSLSFGPDGSYNSPLHF	TGTGCCAGCAGCTTAAGTTTTGGGCCCGATGGCTCCTATAATTCACCCCTCCACTTT
-	few	TRBV30	TRBJ1-5	CAWSVRQPAGPQHF	TGTGCCTGGAGTGTACGCCAGCCCGCGGGGCCCCAGCATTTT
TRBD2	once	TRBV7-8	TRBJ2-5	CASSLELAGVETQYF	TGTGCCAGCAGCTTAGAGCTAGCGGGGGTTGAGACCCAGTACTTC
TRBD2	-	TRBV6-6	TRBJ2-7	CASSLGLAGPTTLYEQYF	TGTGCCAGCAGTCTAGGACTAGCGGGACCAACTACGCTATACGAGCAGTACTTC
TRBD2	once	TRBV18	TRBJ2-5	CASSASGGFQETQYF	TGTGCCAGCTCCGCTAGCGGGGGGTTCCAAGAGACCCAGTACTTC
-	-	TRBV7-9	TRBJ1-2	CASRRGEGSEGYTF	TGTGCCAGCAGGAGAGGGGAGGGGAGTGAAGGCTACACCTTC
TRBD2	-	TRBV2	TRBJ2-5	CASSEMLAGARETQYF	TGTGCCAGCAGTGAAATGCTAGCGGGGGCCCGAGAGACCCAGTACTTC
TRBD1	few	TRBV14	TRBJ1-1	CASSQKGTGKAEAFF	TGTGCCAGCAGCCAGAAAGGGACAGGGAAGGCTGAAGCTTTCTTT
TRBD1	-	TRBV6-5	TRBJ2-7	CASRPDRDTYEQYF	TGTGCCAGCAGGCCAGACAGGGACACCTACGAGCAGTACTTC
TRBD1	-	TRBV28	TRBJ2-3	CASINQGASTDTQYF	TGTGCCAGCATAAACCAGGGGGCTAGCACAGATACGCAGTATTTT
-	-	TRBV5-4	TRBJ2-1	CASSLKGDYNEQFF	TGTGCCAGCAGCTTGAAGGGGGATTACAATGAGCAGTTCTTC
-	-	TRBV5-6	TRBJ1-2	CASSRSWTPRDGYTF	TGTGCCAGCAGCCGATCGTGGACACCCAGGGATGGCTACACCTTC
-	few	TRBV6-5	TRBJ1-1	CASSLSGSAAGAFF	TGTGCCAGCTCCCTCAGCGGGTCGGCGGCCGGTGCTTTCTTT
-	-	TRBV5-1	TRBJ2-5	CASSLVWSGSQETQYF	TGCGCCAGCAGCTTGGTCTGGTCGGGGTCCCAAGAGACCCAGTACTTC
-	-	TRBV7-9	TRBJ2-5	CASSLSRTTETQYF	TGTGCCAGCAGCTTGTCCCGGACAACCGAGACCCAGTACTTC
-	-	TRBV6-2/TRBV6-3	TRBJ1-1	CASSQIGEGEAFF	TGTGCCAGCAGTCAGATTGGGGAGGGTGAAGCTTTCTTT
-	-	TRBV4-1	TRBJ1-5	CASSQGGLSNQPQHF	TGCGCCAGCAGCCAAGGGGGCCTTAGCAATCAGCCCCAGCATTTT
TRBD1	-	TRBV5-1	TRBJ2-2	CASTPQGRNTGELFF	TGCGCCAGCACACCACAGGGGCGGAACACCGGGGAGCTGTTTTTT
TRBD2	-	TRBV5-6	TRBJ2-7	CASSWGRVAYEQYF	TGTGCCAGCAGCTGGGGGAGGGTTGCGTACGAGCAGTACTTC